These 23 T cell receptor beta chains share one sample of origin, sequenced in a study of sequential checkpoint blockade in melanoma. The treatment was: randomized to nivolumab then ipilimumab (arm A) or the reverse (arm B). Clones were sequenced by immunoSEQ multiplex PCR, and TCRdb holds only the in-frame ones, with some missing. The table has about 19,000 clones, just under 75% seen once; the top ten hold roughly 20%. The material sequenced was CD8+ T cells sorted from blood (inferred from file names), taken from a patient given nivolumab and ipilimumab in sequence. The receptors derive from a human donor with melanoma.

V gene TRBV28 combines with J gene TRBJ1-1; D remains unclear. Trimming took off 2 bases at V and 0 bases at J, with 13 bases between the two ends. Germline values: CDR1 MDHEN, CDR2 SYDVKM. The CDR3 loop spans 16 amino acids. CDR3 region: CASSLKFRTMNTEAFF. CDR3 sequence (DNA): TGTGCCAGCAGTTTAAAGTTCAGGACTATGAACACTGAAGCTTTCTTT.

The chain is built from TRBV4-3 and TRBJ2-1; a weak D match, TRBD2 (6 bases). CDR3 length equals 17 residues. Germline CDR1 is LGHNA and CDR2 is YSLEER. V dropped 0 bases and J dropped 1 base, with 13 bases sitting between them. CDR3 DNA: TGCGCCAGCAGCCAAGATCTATGGGACTTGTCCTACAATGAGCAGTTCTTC. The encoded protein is CASSQDLWDLSYNEQFF.

The CDR3 reads CASSPYYRAGEQYF. DNA of the CDR3: TGTGCCAGTAGTCCCTACTACAGGGCTGGCGAGCAGTACTTC. The J gene is TRBJ2-7, the V gene TRBV19, with TRBD1 as a possible D gene (6 bases). Germline V gene sequence: CDR1 LNHDA, CDR2 SQIVND (reference sequence). The ends were cut back, 5 bases at V and 6 bases at J, with 17 bases in the middle. This CDR3 region has 14 residues.

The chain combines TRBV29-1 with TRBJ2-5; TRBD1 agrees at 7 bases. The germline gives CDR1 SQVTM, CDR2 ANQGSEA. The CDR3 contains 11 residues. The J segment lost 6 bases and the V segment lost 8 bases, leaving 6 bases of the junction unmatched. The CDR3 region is CSSNRGQTQYF. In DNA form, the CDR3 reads TGCAGCTCCAACAGGGGACAGACCCAGTACTTC.

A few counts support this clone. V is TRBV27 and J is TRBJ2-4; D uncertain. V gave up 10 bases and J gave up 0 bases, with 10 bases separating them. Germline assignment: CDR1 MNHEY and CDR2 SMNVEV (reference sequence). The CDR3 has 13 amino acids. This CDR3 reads CATRSLAKNIQYF. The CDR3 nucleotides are TGTGCCACCCGTTCCCTAGCCAAAAACATTCAGTACTTC.

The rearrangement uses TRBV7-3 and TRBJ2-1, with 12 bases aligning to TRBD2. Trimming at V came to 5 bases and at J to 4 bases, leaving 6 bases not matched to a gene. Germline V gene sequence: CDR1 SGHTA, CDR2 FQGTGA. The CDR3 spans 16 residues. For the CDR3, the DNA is TGTGCCAGCAGCCCTCGGACTAGCGGGGTTTACAATGAGCAGTTCTTC. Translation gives CASSPRTSGVYNEQFF.

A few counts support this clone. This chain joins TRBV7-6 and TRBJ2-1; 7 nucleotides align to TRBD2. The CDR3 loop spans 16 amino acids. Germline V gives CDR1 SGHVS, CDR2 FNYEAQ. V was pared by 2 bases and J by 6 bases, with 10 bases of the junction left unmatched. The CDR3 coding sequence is TGTGCCAGCAGCTTAAAGGTGTCTAGCGGTTTCAATGAGCAGTTCTTC. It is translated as CASSLKVSSGFNEQFF.

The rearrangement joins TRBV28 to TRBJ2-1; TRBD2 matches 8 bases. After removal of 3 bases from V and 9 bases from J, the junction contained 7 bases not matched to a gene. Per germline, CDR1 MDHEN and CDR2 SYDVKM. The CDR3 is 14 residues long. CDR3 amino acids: CASSFGSRGGEQFF. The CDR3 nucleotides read TGTGCCAGCAGTTTTGGGAGTCGGGGGGGTGAGCAGTTCTTC.

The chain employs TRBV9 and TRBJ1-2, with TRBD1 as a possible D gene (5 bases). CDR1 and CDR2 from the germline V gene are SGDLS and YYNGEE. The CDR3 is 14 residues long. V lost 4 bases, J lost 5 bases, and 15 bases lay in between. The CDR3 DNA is TGTGCCAGCAGCCCAGGGTGGGGGGGATATGGCTACACCTTC. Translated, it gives CASSPGWGGYGYTF. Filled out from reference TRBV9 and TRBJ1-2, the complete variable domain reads DSGVTQTPKHLITATGQRVTLRCSPRSGDLSVYWYQQSLDQGLQFLIQYYNGEERAKGNILERFSAQQFPDLHSELNLSSLELGDSALYFCASSPGWGGYGYTFGSGTRLTVV.

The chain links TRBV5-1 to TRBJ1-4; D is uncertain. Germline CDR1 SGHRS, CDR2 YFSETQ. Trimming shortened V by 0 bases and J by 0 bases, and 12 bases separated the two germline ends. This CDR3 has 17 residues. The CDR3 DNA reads TGCGCCAGCAGCTTGGATCAGGTCTCGGCAACTAATGAAAAACTGTTTTTT. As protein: CASSLDQVSATNEKLFF.

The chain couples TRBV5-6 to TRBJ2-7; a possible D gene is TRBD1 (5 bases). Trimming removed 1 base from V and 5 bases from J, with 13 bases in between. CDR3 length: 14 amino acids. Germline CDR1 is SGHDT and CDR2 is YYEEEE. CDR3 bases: TGTGCCAGCAGCTTGCAAGGGGCGTTGGACGAGCAGTACTTC. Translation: CASSLQGALDEQYF.

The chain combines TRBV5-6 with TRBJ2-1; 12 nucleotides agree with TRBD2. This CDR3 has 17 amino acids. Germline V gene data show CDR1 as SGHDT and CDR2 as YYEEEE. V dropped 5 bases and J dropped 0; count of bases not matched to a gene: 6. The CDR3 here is CASRGTSGLSSYNEQFF. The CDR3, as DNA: TGTGCCAGCAGGGGGACTAGCGGGCTGAGCTCCTACAATGAGCAGTTCTTC.

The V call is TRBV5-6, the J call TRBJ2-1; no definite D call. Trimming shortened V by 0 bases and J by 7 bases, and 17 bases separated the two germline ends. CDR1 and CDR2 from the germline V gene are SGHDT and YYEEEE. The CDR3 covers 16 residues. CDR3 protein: CASSLVGYVRANEQFF. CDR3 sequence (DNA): TGTGCCAGCAGCTTGGTCGGGTATGTTAGAGCGAATGAGCAGTTCTTC.

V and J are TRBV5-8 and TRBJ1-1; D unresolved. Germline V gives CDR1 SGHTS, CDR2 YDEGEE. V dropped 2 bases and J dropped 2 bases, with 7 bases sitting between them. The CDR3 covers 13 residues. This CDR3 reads CASSFNRNTEAFF. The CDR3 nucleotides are TGTGCCAGCAGCTTTAATCGTAACACTGAAGCTTTCTTT.

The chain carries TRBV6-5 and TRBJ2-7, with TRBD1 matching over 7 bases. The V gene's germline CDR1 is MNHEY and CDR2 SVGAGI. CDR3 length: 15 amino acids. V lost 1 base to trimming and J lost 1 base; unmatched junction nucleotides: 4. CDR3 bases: TGTGCCAGCAGTTACTTACAGGGGTCGTCCTACGAGCAGTACTTC. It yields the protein CASSYLQGSSYEQYF.

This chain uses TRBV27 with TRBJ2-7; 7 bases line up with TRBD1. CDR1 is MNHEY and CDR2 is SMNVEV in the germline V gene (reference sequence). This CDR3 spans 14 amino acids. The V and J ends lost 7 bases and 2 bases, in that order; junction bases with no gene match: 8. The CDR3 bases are TGTGCCAGCACCGGACAGGACCAACCCTACGAGCAGTACTTC. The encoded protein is CASTGQDQPYEQYF.

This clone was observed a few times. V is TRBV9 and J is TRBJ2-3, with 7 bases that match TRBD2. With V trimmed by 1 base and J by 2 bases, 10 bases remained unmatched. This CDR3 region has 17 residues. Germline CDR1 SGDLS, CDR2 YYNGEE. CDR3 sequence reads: CASSVRVSGALTDTQYF. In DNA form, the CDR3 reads TGTGCCAGCAGCGTACGAGTCAGCGGGGCGCTCACAGATACGCAGTATTTT.

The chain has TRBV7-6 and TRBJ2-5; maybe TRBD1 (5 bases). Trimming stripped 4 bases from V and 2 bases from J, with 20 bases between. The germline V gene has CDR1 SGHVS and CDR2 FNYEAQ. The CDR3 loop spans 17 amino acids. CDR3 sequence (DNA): TGTGCCAGCAGCTCGCCAATGGGCAGGGTAGAACAAGAGACCCAGTACTTC. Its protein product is CASSSPMGRVEQETQYF. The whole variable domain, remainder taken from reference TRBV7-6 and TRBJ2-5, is GAGVSQSPRYKVTKRGQDVALRCDPISGHVSLYWYRQALGQGPEFLTYFNYEAQQDKSGLPNDRFSAERPEGSISTLTIQRTEQRDSAMYRCASSSPMGRVEQETQYFGPGTRLLVL.

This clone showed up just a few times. The CDR3 spells CASITGGGTEAFF. The CDR3 nucleotides read TGTGCCAGCATCACAGGGGGTGGTACTGAAGCTTTCTTT. The chain joins TRBV7-9 to TRBJ1-1; the match to TRBD1 covers 8 bases. J gave up 5 bases and V 7 bases, and 6 bases lay outside the gene matches. CDR1 is SEHNR, CDR2 FQNEAQ, per germline (reference sequence). The CDR3 has 13 residues.

In DNA, the CDR3 is TGTGCCAGTAGTATTCAGGGGAGCTCCTACAATGAGCAGTTCTTC. It encodes CASSIQGSSYNEQFF. The chain carries TRBV19 and TRBJ2-1, with D possibly being TRBD1 (6 bases). Trimming removed 3 bases from V and 0 bases from J, with 9 bases in between. Germline V gene lookup returns CDR1 LNHDA and CDR2 SQIVND (reference sequence). The CDR3 runs to 15 residues.

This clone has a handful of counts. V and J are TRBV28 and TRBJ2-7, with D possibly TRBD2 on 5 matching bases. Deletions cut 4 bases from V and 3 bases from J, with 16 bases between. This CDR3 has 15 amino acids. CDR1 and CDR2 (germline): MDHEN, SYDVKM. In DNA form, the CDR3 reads TGTGCCAGCAGTTCACCGGGATGGCGGAACTACGAGCAGTACTTC. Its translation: CASSSPGWRNYEQYF.

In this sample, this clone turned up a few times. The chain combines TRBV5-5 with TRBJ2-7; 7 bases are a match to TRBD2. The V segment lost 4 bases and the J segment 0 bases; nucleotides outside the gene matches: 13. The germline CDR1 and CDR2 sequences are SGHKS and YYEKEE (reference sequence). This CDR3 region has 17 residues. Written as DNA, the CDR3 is TGTGCCAGCAGCCCGCTGCTCCTAGCGGTGACCTCCTACGAGCAGTACTTC. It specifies CASSPLLLAVTSYEQYF.

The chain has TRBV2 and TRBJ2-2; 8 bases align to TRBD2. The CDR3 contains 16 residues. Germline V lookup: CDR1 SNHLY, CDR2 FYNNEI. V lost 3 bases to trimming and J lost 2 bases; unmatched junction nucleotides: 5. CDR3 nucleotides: TGTGCCAGCAGTGACGTAGCGGGGACCAACACCGGGGAGCTGTTTTTT. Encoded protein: CASSDVAGTNTGELFF.